The clone carrying this T cell receptor (delta chain) rates as large. The record originates from a study of delta chains in infants with herpesvirus infections. The overall study: A Ugandan infant cohort was followed from birth for primary CMV. The search targeted a public fetal Vdelta1/Vgamma8 clonotype after postnatal CMV infection.

Germline CDR1 and CDR2: TSWWSYY and QGS. This CDR3 is built from 23 residues. J was trimmed by 1 base and V by 2 bases; bases with no gene match: 25. Gamma-chain- and delta-chain-specific primers converted PBMC RNA into TCR cDNA. TCRdb re-called the RT-PCR reads with CATT. Among around 1,700 delta-chain clones listed, 6.7% were seen once. The chain combines TRDV1 with TRDJ1, with 10 positions matching TRDD3. This material consisted of peripheral blood, taken at time point 1 of longitudinal follow-up. The receptor comes from a human donor who was a Ugandan infant, either HIV-exposed or HIV-unexposed (not recorded which). The CDR3 reads CALGECPWAFLEYWGIPTDKLIF. The CDR3 coding sequence is TGTGCTCTTGGGGAATGTCCTTGGGCCTTCCTAGAATACTGGGGGATCCCCACCGATAAACTCATCTTT.